This T cell receptor beta chain is drawn from a study of shared clonotypes between healthy human individuals. On the study more broadly: CD4 naive and memory got three plates each, CD8 naive two, CD8 memory one.

Naive CD8 isolation took CD45RO-negative cells positively selected for CCR7 and excluded terminally differentiated effector memory CD45RA+ cells. Assay used: immunoSEQ multiplex PCR; TCRdb lists only in-frame clones, some missing. The sample lists around 1.9 million clones; over 85% were seen once. The V gene's germline CDR1 is SGHNT and CDR2 YYREEE (reference sequence). The CDR3 spans 11 residues. V lost 3 bases, J lost 6 bases, and 6 bases lay in between. This receptor was obtained from a young man in good health. Some clones in this sample may be carry-over from other donors' samples. Material: naive CD8+ T cells from PBMCs. The chain combines TRBV5-4 with TRBJ1-1; no definite D call. CDR3 region: CASSSSAEAFF. As DNA, the CDR3 is TGTGCCAGCAGCTCATCGGCTGAAGCTTTCTTT.